This TCR beta chain was observed in a study of blood T cell repertoires in COVID-19 (dated by TCRdb to about 2020). With regard to the full study: The collaborator samples originated in the United States, Italy and Spain and spanned the acute and convalescent phases of COVID-19. The prospective study material was composed of cDNA or gDNA derived from T cells, B-cell-depleted T cells, or PBMCs. The dataset comprised deeply sampled blood TCRbeta repertoires from subjects exposed to, actively infected with, or recovered from COVID-19. The repertoires were released in a freely available public database intended as a resource for research on the immune response to SARS-CoV-2. The samples were drawn from the first 160 participants of the ongoing ImmuneRACE study and from 950 to 1,500 subjects provided by 6 global collaborators. Sample metadata almost always included a de-identified subject ID, COVID-19 status, age in years and sex. HLA class I and class II types, where available, came from metadata supplied by the sample provider rather than from assay-based typing. Paper-wide results and their limitations: The amount of clinical and demographic metadata varied by source and participant and was provided uncurated.

TCRbeta CDR3 regions were amplified from genomic DNA using the immunoSEQ Assay, a bias-controlled multiplex PCR. Under the source paper's analysis protocol: The number of nucleated cells in each sample was estimated from the amplification of reference gene primers within the assay. To quantify the absolute abundance of each unique TCRbeta CDR3 rearrangement, sequence reads were collapsed and filtered. For each sample, productive Simpson clonality was calculated by taking the square root of Simpson's diversity index across productive rearrangements. The table was pulled from immuneACCESS by TCRdb, which kept in-frame rearrangements only. Such tables lose some clones; where checked, under half of the loss comes from unresolved V genes, and the rest has no known cause. Clone size and the V and J calls come from that table; the DNA yielded D and trimming. The sample table shows tens of thousands of clones, and 85% are seen once. About two fifths of the sample rests with the top ten.

The junction shows trimming of 1 base on V and 4 bases on J, and the gene matches do not reach 14 bases of it. CDR1 SQVTM and CDR2 ANQGSEA are derived from the germline V gene. CDR3 length: 17 amino acids, cysteine to phenylalanine. Just the 51-base CDR3 DNA is kept, in frame starting at base 1. Each collaborating institution followed its own protocols to collect whole blood in K2EDTA tubes. For TCRbeta analysis, collaborators shipped samples in one of three forms: frozen whole blood, isolated PBMCs, or DNA extracted from either of those sample types. This clone was counted between two and nine times. The antigen this receptor binds is unknown. No base quality information exists; no much larger clone differs at one position.

The chain uses TRBV29-1 and TRBJ2-5, and TRBD2 aligns with 8 junction nucleotides. Sequences were obtained from peripheral blood. The TCR was taken from a man older than 75 with acute or convalescent COVID-19. The DNA is as follows: TGCAGCGTTGAAGGCGGGGTCCCGGGACTAGTGGGAGAGACCCAGTACTTC. It translates as CSVEGGVPGLVGETQYF.